These 13 T cell receptor beta chains were all obtained from the same sample, sequenced in a study of regulatory T cells in long-lasting Graves disease. Time point reported: newly diagnosed GD, antithyroid drugs for less than 3 months. RNA isolated from PBMCs was used to make the TCR library. With iRepertoire HTBI primers and Arm-PCR of CDR3 regions, TCR beta libraries were built. A single record per CDR3 protein comes from TCRdb applying MiXCR to the multiplex PCR reads. The table has about 420,000 distinct CDR3 sequences, around 17% seen once. This sample was shared with a second study, whose subject was T cells in Graves' hyperthyroidism and ophthalmopathy.

The material sequenced was peripheral blood mononuclear cells (PBMCs), taken at new diagnosis, from a patient treated with antithyroid drugs. All receptors come from a woman in her late teens or twenties with Graves disease.

This clonotype was seen more than once but under ten times. The chain recombines TRBV18 with TRBJ2-1; no clear D gene. Trimming removed 2 bases at V and 0 bases at J, with 29 bases between. This CDR3 spans 22 amino acids. Germline assignment: CDR1 KGHSH and CDR2 LQKENI. CDR3 DNA: TGTGCCAGCTCACCATCGACGAGATCTACGGGTCTTCCTCCGAGCTCCTACAATGAGCAGTTCTTC. Translation gives CASSPSTRSTGLPPSSYNEQFF.

This clonotype was picked up a small number of times. The chain carries TRBV20-1 and TRBJ2-5; D may be TRBD2 (6 bases). V lost 5 bases to trimming and J lost 5 bases, with 27 bases between them. CDR3 size: 17 residues. In germline, CDR1 is DFQATT, CDR2 SNEGSKA (reference sequence). CDR3 region: CSAAQRDWEATWETQYF. In DNA, the CDR3 is TGCAGTGCTGCACAGAGGGATTGGGAGGCCACGTGGGAGACCCAGTACTTC.

Ten or more counts support this clonotype. The V call is TRBV7-9, the J call TRBJ2-7, with D tentatively TRBD2 (6 bases). V lost 1 base and J 4 bases, leaving 17 bases between the germline ends. From germline, CDR1 is SEHNR and CDR2 FQNEAQ (reference sequence). CDR3 length: 16 residues. CDR3 sequence: CASSLGRGSWEYEQYF. CDR3 nucleotide sequence: TGTGCCAGCAGCTTAGGGAGGGGCTCGTGGGAGTACGAGCAGTACTTC.

This chain joins TRBV20-1 and TRBJ2-1, with 9 bases that match TRBD2. Germline V gene lookup returns CDR1 DFQATT and CDR2 SNEGSKA (reference sequence). The junction had 9 bases not matched to a gene; V was cut back by 4 bases and J by 8 bases. The CDR3 length is 14 residues. For the CDR3, the DNA is TGCAGTGCTAAAGAAAGCGGGAGGTTGCATGAGCAGTTCTTC. Amino acids: CSAKESGRLHEQFF.

The sample holds many counts of this clonotype. The V call is TRBV5-5, the J call TRBJ2-3; D is ambiguous. Per the germline V gene, CDR1 is SGHKS and CDR2 is YYEKEE (reference sequence). This CDR3 region has 16 residues. The germline V and J ends were trimmed by 2 bases and 2 bases, with 15 bases remaining between them. CDR3 nucleotide sequence: TGTGCCAGCAGCTTTCAGCTTTCTTATGACACAGATACGCAGTATTTT. Its protein is CASSFQLSYDTDTQYF.

This clonotype was counted only a few times. The rearrangement uses TRBV6-2 or TRBV6-3 and TRBJ1-2; 7 bases are a match to TRBD1. Germline loops: CDR1 MNHEY, CDR2 SVGEGT. The J segment lost 1 base and the V segment lost 2 bases, leaving 4 bases of the junction unmatched. The CDR3 length is 15 residues. Here the CDR3 reads CASSYAGQLNYGYTF. As DNA, the CDR3 is TGTGCCAGCAGTTACGCGGGACAGCTTAACTATGGCTACACCTTC.

This rearrangement joins TRBV7-2 to TRBJ2-5; 8 bases fit TRBD2. J was trimmed by 3 bases and V by 5 bases; bases with no gene match: 8. The CDR3 contains 15 residues. Germline V gene sequence: CDR1 SGHTA, CDR2 FQGNSA. CDR3 residues: CASSLAPREEETQYF. CDR3 DNA: TGTGCCAGCAGCCTCGCCCCGCGGGAGGAAGAGACCCAGTACTTC. Looking up the rest from reference TRBV7-2 and TRBJ2-5 gives the full variable domain: GAGVSQSPSNKVTEKGKDVELRCDPISGHTALYWYRQSLGQGLEFLIYFQGNSAPDKSGLPSDRFSAERTGGSVSTLTIQRTQQEDSAVYLCASSLAPREEETQYFGPGTRLLVL.

This clonotype was seen a few times. The J gene is TRBJ2-1, the V gene TRBV24-1; D may match TRBD1 or TRBD2 (5 bases each). The germline CDR1 and CDR2 sequences are KGHDR and SFDVKD. There are 13 residues in the CDR3. Trimming took 5 bases from V and 7 from J, leaving 11 bases between them. The CDR3 nucleotides are TGTGCCACCAGTGGGGGGAGTAGGAATGAGCAGTTCTTC. This sequence encodes CATSGGSRNEQFF.

To note about this clonotype: With a much larger clone just one base away, this may be a read error. This chain links TRBV14 with TRBJ2-7, with TRBD2 identical over 8 bases. The CDR3 sequence is 18 residues long. From germline, CDR1 is SGHDN and CDR2 FVKESK. Trimming cost V 4 bases and J 7 bases; bases outside gene matches: 21. The CDR3 nucleotides read TGTGCCAGCAGCCCCCCTTCTTGGGCGGGAGGACCATACAATGAGCAGTACTTC. Translating gives CASSPPSWAGGPYNEQYF. The whole variable domain, remainder taken from reference TRBV14 and TRBJ2-7, is EAGVTQFPSHSVIEKGQTVTLRCDPISGHDNLYWYRRVMGKEIKFLLHFVKESKQDESGMPNNRFLAERTGGTYSTLKVQPAELEDSGVYFCASSPPSWAGGPYNEQYFGPGTRLTVT.

The V and J genes are TRBV5-1 and TRBJ2-5, with TRBD1 as a possible D gene (6 bases). Germline CDR1 is SGHRS and CDR2 is YFSETQ. The CDR3 has 14 residues. V lost 4 bases and J 2 bases, leaving 12 bases between the germline ends. The CDR3 is CASSRGQTQETQYF. For the CDR3, the DNA is TGCGCCAGCAGCCGCGGACAGACACAAGAGACCCAGTACTTC.

CDR3 sequence: CASRVGARTGELFF. The CDR3 nucleotides read TGTGCCAGCAGAGTCGGAGCGCGCACCGGGGAGCTGTTTTTT. The V gene is TRBV2, the J gene TRBJ2-2; unclear D gene. V gave up 6 bases and J gave up 4 bases, with 12 bases separating them. CDR3 length: 14 residues. Germline V gene lookup returns CDR1 SNHLY and CDR2 FYNNEI.

This clonotype has only a few counts. J is TRBJ2-1 and V is TRBV28; TRBD2 aligns across 11 bases. CDR1 and CDR2 (germline): MDHEN, SYDVKM. V was pared by 6 bases and J by 2 bases, with 3 bases of the junction left unmatched. The length of the CDR3 is 15 residues. CDR3 region: CASRPGLAAYNEQFF. In DNA, the CDR3 is TGTGCCAGCAGACCGGGACTAGCGGCCTACAATGAGCAGTTCTTC.

In its sample, this clonotype was seen many times. This chain uses TRBV7-9 with TRBJ1-2, with D maybe TRBD1 (6 bases). This CDR3 is built from 16 residues. CDR1 is SEHNR, CDR2 FQNEAQ, per germline (reference sequence). With 1 base removed from V and 4 bases from J, the gap between germline ends came to 16 bases. The CDR3 loop is CASSLDTTNRAYGYTF. The CDR3, as DNA: TGTGCCAGCAGCTTAGACACAACCAACAGGGCCTATGGCTACACCTTC.